Following are 21 T cell receptor beta chains from one sample sequenced in a study of T cells in localized non-small cell lung cancer. Libraries were prepared by immunoSEQ multiplex PCR; TCRdb keeps only in-frame clonotypes and omits some of them. The data contain 50,000 to 55,000 clones, 75% to 90% of them seen just once; the ten biggest clones take up about 17%. Sequences were derived from peripheral blood mononuclear cells, sampled before any cancer treatment. Source of these receptors: a man aged 40-75 years with stage III lung adenocarcinoma.

V usage is TRBV7-2 and J usage is TRBJ1-1, with D unresolved. Looked up from germline, CDR1 is SGHTA and CDR2 is FQGNSA. The V end was cut by 2 bases, the J end by 5 bases, with 12 bases between. The CDR3 runs to 14 residues. The CDR3 is CASSLRQPGTEAFF. The CDR3 nucleotides are TGTGCCAGCAGCTTACGTCAACCTGGGACTGAAGCTTTCTTT.

The rearrangement links TRBV6-5 to TRBJ1-3, with a possible D match to TRBD1 (6 bases). The germline CDR1 and CDR2 sequences are MNHEY and SVGAGI. This CDR3 spans 15 amino acids. The V and J ends lost 2 bases and 1 base respectively, with 9 bases between them. The CDR3 reads CASSYRTESGNTIYF. The CDR3 region has the DNA TGTGCCAGCAGTTACCGGACAGAGTCTGGAAACACCATATATTTT.

The chain employs TRBV6-5 and TRBJ2-7; possibly TRBD1 for D (5 bases). Between the trimmed V and J ends, which lost 4 bases and 7 bases, there was a span of 23 bases. In germline, CDR1 is MNHEY, CDR2 SVGAGI. The CDR3 spans 16 residues. CDR3 region: CASSSSLTLDTREQYF. CDR3 in DNA: TGTGCCAGCAGTTCATCCCTTACTCTGGACACTCGGGAGCAGTACTTC.

The rearrangement joins TRBV19 to TRBJ1-2; 9 bases are a match to TRBD1. V lost 7 bases to trimming and J lost 0 bases; unmatched junction nucleotides: 9. Germline values: CDR1 LNHDA, CDR2 SQIVND (reference sequence). The CDR3 has 16 amino acids. For the CDR3, the DNA is TGTGCCAGTACCCCGGGACAGGGCGGAACTAACTATGGCTACACCTTC. Amino acids: CASTPGQGGTNYGYTF.

The chain employs TRBV2 and TRBJ2-6; D is unclear. V lost 3 bases, J lost 1 base, and 4 bases lay in between. The CDR3 totals 14 residues. Germline V lookup: CDR1 SNHLY, CDR2 FYNNEI. The CDR3 bases are TGTGCCAGCAGTGACAGGTCTGGGGCCAACGTCCTGACTTTC. This codes for CASSDRSGANVLTF.

The rearrangement links TRBV27 to TRBJ2-1; D might be TRBD2 (6 bases). Germline V gives CDR1 MNHEY, CDR2 SMNVEV (reference sequence). V was shortened by 5 bases and J by 10 bases, with 18 bases between the two germline ends. CDR3 length: 14 residues. CDR3 region: CASSLGRSRSEQFF. DNA of the CDR3: TGTGCCAGCAGTCTGGGGAGGAGCCGCAGCGAGCAGTTCTTC.

Turning to this clone: The same CDR3 also results from other DNA sequences found in this sample. The chain carries TRBV7-7 and TRBJ2-7, with a possible D match to TRBD1 (6 bases). The germline V gene encodes CDR1 SSHAT and CDR2 FNYEAQ (reference sequence). CDR3 length: 15 amino acids. The V end lost 6 bases, the J end lost 2 bases, and 17 bases lay between the germline ends. Here the CDR3 reads CASSLGQGPTYEQYF. CDR3 DNA: TGTGCCAGCAGTCTGGGGCAGGGGCCAACCTACGAGCAGTACTTC.

This clone was seen more than once but under ten times. This chain joins TRBV2 and TRBJ2-7; D not resolved. The CDR3 is made up of 12 amino acids. Germline V CDR1 and CDR2: SNHLY, FYNNEI. Trimming pared 1 base from V and 9 bases from J, leaving 10 bases between. CDR3 sequence: CASSEVGSGQYF. The CDR3 region has the DNA TGTGCCAGCAGTGAAGTCGGGTCCGGGCAGTACTTC.

J is TRBJ1-1 and V is TRBV19; D not certain. Germline assignment: CDR1 LNHDA and CDR2 SQIVND (reference sequence). CDR3 length equals 16 residues. Trimming stripped 7 bases from V and 3 bases from J, with 21 bases between. The CDR3 bases are TGTGCCAGTAACCCGGGATTTAGCTTTGAAGACACTGAAGCTTTCTTT. Amino acids: CASNPGFSFEDTEAFF.

The chain has TRBV7-2 and TRBJ2-7, with 7 positions matching TRBD1. Germline V lookup: CDR1 SGHTA, CDR2 FQGNSA. The ends lost 6 bases at V and 5 bases at J; junction bases unmatched: 10. This CDR3 comprises 14 residues. The CDR3 is CASRRGQSPHEQYF. The DNA of the CDR3 is TGTGCCAGCAGACGGGGACAGAGCCCCCACGAGCAGTACTTC.

J is TRBJ2-3 and V is TRBV11-2; tentatively, D is TRBD1 or TRBD2 (5 bases each). V was trimmed by 5 bases and J by 6 bases, leaving 21 bases between them. This CDR3 spans 16 amino acids. The germline CDR1 and CDR2 sequences are SGHAT and FQNNGV. The CDR3 here is CASSPLGEIELDTQYF. Here the CDR3 DNA reads TGTGCCAGCAGCCCACTGGGGGAAATAGAGTTGGATACGCAGTATTTT.

CDR3 DNA sequence: TGTGCCAGCAGCCCTAACACAGATACGCAGTATTTT. It yields the protein CASSPNTDTQYF. V gene TRBV9 combines with J gene TRBJ2-3; D not resolved. Germline-derived CDR1 and CDR2 are SGDLS and YYNGEE. The CDR3 extends over 12 amino acids. V lost 4 bases, J lost 2 bases, and 5 bases lay in between.

There are a few counts of this clone. The gene calls are TRBV10-3 and TRBJ1-1; perhaps TRBD1 as D (6 bases). CDR1 is ENHRY, CDR2 SYGVKD, per germline. CDR3 length: 14 residues. V lost 4 bases to trimming and J lost 2 bases, with 11 bases between them. The CDR3 bases are TGTGCCATCAGTGTCGGGGGGCGTAACACTGAAGCTTTCTTT. Translating gives CAISVGGRNTEAFF.

The chain employs TRBV19 and TRBJ2-1, with 8 bases that match TRBD2. After removal of 2 bases from V and 5 bases from J, the junction contained 5 bases not matched to a gene. Germline V gene sequence: CDR1 LNHDA, CDR2 SQIVND (reference sequence). The CDR3 consists of 15 residues. The CDR3 protein is CASSISGGANNEQFF. The CDR3 nucleotides are TGTGCCAGTAGTATATCGGGGGGGGCTAACAATGAGCAGTTCTTC.

The gene calls are TRBV18 and TRBJ1-1; D is ambiguous. V lost 5 bases to trimming and J lost 1 base, with 8 bases between them. Germline-derived CDR1 and CDR2 are KGHSH and LQKENI. The CDR3 runs to 13 residues. In DNA, the CDR3 is TGTGCCAGCTCATTAGGTGAGAACACTGAAGCTTTCTTT. Its translation: CASSLGENTEAFF. The full variable domain, with the rest looked up from reference TRBV18 and TRBJ1-1, is NAGVMQNPRHLVRRRGQEARLRCSPMKGHSHVYWYRQLPEEGLKFMVYLQKENIIDESGMPKERFSAEFPKEGPSILRIQQVVRGDSAAYFCASSLGENTEAFFGQGTRLTVV.

This clone was seen only a few times. The chain links TRBV6-1 to TRBJ2-7; unclear D gene. This CDR3 is built from 14 residues. Trimming pared 2 bases from V and 3 bases from J, leaving 11 bases between. Germline CDR1 and CDR2: MNHNS and SASEGT. CDR3 region: CASSESQSYYEQYF. DNA for the CDR3: TGTGCCAGCAGTGAAAGTCAGTCTTACTACGAGCAGTACTTC.

This clone has a handful of counts. J is TRBJ1-2 and V is TRBV19; TRBD1 is a possible D gene (5 bases). In germline, CDR1 is LNHDA, CDR2 SQIVND (reference sequence). There are 12 residues in the CDR3. The CDR3 loop is CASGGVTYGYTF. The CDR3 nucleotides are TGTGCTAGTGGAGGGGTTACGTATGGCTACACCTTC.

The gene calls are TRBV6-5 and TRBJ2-7, with D tentatively TRBD1 or TRBD2 (5 bases each). Germline CDR1 MNHEY, CDR2 SVGAGI. The CDR3 loop spans 15 amino acids. Trimming removed 6 bases from V and 0 bases from J, with 15 bases in between. The CDR3: CASRPGFGGSYEQYF. In DNA form, the CDR3 reads TGTGCCAGCAGACCGGGGTTTGGGGGCTCCTACGAGCAGTACTTC.

The chain combines TRBV29-1 with TRBJ1-2; 7 bases match TRBD1. V lost 4 bases, J lost 8 bases, and 13 bases stayed unmatched. The germline V gene encodes CDR1 SQVTM and CDR2 ANQGSEA. CDR3 length equals 14 residues. Here the CDR3 DNA reads TGCAGCGTTGTCCGCGCGGACAGGAAGGAAGGCTACACCTTC. Amino acid sequence: CSVVRADRKEGYTF.

The J gene is TRBJ2-1, the V gene TRBV29-1; D possibly corresponds to TRBD1 (5 bases). The V and J ends lost 0 bases and 12 bases respectively, with 15 bases between them. Per the germline V gene, CDR1 is SQVTM and CDR2 is ANQGSEA. This CDR3 region has 13 residues. This chain's CDR3 is CSVEDLRSQGQFF. DNA for the CDR3: TGCAGCGTTGAAGATCTTAGGTCCCAGGGGCAGTTCTTC.

V usage is TRBV7-2 and J usage is TRBJ2-3; D gene uncertain. Germline values: CDR1 SGHTA, CDR2 FQGNSA. V was pared by 1 base and J by 4 bases, with 3 bases between. This CDR3 has 12 amino acids. CDR3 sequence: CASSLEPDTQYF. Written as DNA, the CDR3 is TGTGCCAGCAGCTTAGAACCAGATACGCAGTATTTT.